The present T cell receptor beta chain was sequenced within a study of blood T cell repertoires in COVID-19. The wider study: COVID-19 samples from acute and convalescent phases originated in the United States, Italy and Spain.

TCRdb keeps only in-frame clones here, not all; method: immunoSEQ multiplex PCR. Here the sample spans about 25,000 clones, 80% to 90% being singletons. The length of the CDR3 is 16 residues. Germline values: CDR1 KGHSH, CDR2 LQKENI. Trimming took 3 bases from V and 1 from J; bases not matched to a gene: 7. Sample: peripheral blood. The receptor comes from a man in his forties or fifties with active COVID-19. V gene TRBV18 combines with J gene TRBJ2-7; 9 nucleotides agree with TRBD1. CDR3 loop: CASSPSPGQGSYEQYF. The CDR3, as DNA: TGTGCCAGCTCACCGAGCCCGGGACAGGGATCCTACGAGCAGTACTTC. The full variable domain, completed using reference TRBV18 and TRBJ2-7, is NAGVMQNPRHLVRRRGQEARLRCSPMKGHSHVYWYRQLPEEGLKFMVYLQKENIIDESGMPKERFSAEFPKEGPSILRIQQVVRGDSAAYFCASSPSPGQGSYEQYFGPGTRLTVT.